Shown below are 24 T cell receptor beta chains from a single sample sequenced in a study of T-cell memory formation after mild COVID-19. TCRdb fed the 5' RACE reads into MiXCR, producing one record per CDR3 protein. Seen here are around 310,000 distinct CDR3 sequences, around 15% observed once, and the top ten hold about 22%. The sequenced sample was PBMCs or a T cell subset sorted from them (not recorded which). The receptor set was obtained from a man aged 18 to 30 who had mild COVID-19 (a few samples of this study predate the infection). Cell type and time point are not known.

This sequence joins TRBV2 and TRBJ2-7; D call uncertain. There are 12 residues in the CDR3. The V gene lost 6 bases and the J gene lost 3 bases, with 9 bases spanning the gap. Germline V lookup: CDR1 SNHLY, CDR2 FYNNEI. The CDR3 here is CASRSASYEQYF. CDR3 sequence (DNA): TGTGCCAGCAGGTCGGCTAGCTACGAGCAGTACTTC.

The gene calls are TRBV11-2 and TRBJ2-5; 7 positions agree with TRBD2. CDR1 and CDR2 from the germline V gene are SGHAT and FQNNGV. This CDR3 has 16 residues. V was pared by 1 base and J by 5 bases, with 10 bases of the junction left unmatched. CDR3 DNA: TGTGCCAGCAGCTTAGTCGGGACTACCCATTTGGAGACCCAGTACTTC. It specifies CASSLVGTTHLETQYF.

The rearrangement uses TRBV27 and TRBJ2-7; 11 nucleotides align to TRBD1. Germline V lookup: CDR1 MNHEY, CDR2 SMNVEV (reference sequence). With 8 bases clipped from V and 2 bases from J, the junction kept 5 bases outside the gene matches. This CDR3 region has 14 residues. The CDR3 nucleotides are TGTGCCAGCTCTGGGACAGGGGGAACCTACGAGCAGTACGTC. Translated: CASSGTGGTYEQYV.

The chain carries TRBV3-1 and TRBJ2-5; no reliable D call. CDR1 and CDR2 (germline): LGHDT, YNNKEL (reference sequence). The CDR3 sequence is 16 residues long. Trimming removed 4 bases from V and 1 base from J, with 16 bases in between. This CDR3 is CASSPVTFNRQETQYF. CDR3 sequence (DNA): TGTGCCAGCAGCCCAGTCACCTTCAACCGCCAAGAGACCCAGTACTTC.

CDR3 region: CASSSMGSNTGELFF. CDR3 in DNA: TGCGCCAGCAGCTCCATGGGTAGCAACACCGGGGAGCTGTTTTTT. The chain is built from TRBV5-1 and TRBJ2-2; D is ambiguous. Germline CDR1 is SGHRS and CDR2 is YFSETQ. The V gene lost 3 bases and the J gene lost 2 bases, with 11 bases spanning the gap. This CDR3 contains 15 residues.

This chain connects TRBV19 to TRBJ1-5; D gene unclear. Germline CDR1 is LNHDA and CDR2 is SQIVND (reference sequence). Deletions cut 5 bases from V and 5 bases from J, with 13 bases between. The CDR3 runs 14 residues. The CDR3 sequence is CASSQTDGYQPQHF. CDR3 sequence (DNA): TGTGCCAGTAGTCAGACGGATGGGTATCAGCCCCAGCATTTT.

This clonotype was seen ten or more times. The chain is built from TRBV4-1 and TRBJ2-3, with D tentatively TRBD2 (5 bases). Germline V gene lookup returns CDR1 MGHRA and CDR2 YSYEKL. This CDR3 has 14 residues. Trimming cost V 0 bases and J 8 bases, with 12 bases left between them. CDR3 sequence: CASSQDKRSGTQYF. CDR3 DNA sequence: TGCGCCAGCAGCCAAGATAAAAGAAGCGGTACGCAGTATTTT.

The CDR3 DNA reads TGTGCCAGCAGTTTCAGGCGCCTTAGTGAGCAGTTCTTC. Encoded protein: CASSFRRLSEQFF. The rearrangement uses TRBV27 and TRBJ2-1, with D hard to call. This CDR3 has 13 residues. The V and J ends lost 3 bases and 9 bases respectively, with 12 bases between them. The germline V gene has CDR1 MNHEY and CDR2 SMNVEV (reference sequence).

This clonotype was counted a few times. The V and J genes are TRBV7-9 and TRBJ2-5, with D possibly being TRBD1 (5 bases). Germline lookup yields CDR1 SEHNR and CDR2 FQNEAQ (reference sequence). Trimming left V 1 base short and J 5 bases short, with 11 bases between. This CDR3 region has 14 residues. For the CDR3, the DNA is TGTGCCAGCAGCTTAGTGGGGCGCCGGGAGACCCAGTACTTC. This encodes CASSLVGRRETQYF.

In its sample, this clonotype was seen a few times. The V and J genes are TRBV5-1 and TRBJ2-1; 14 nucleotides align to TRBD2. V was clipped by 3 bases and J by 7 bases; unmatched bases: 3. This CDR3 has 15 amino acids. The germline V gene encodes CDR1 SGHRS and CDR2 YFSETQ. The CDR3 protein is CASSWTSGGMNEQFF. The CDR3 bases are TGCGCCAGCAGCTGGACTAGCGGGGGGATGAATGAGCAGTTCTTC. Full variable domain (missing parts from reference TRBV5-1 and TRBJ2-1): KAGVTQTPRYLIKTRGQQVTLSCSPISGHRSVSWYQQTPGQGLQFLFEYFSETQRNKGNFPGRFSGRQFSNSRSEMNVSTLELGDSALYLCASSWTSGGMNEQFFGPGTRLTVL.

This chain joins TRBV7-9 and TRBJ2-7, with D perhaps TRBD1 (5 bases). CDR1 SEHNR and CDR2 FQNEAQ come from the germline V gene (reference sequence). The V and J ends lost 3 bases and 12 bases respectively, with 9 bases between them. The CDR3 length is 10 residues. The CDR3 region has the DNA TGTGCCAGCAGCTTGACAGCCTGGTACGTC. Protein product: CASSLTAWYV.

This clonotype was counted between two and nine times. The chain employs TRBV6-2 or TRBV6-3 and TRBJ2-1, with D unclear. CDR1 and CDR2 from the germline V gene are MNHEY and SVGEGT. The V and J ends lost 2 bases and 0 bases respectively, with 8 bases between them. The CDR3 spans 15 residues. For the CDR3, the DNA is TGTGCCAGCAGTTACAGCGATCCCTCCTACAATGAGCAGTTCTTC. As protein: CASSYSDPSYNEQFF.

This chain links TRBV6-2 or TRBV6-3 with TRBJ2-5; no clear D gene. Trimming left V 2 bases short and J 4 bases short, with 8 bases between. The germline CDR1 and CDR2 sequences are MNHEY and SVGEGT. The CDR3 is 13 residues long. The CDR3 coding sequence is TGTGCCAGCAGTTACCTCAGCTCAGAGACCCAGTACTTC. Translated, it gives CASSYLSSETQYF.

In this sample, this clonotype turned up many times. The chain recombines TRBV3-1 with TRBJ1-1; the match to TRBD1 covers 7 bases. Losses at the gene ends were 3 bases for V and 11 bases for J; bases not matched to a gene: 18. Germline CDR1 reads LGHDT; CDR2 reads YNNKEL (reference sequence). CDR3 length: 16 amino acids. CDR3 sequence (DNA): TGTGCCAGCAGCCAGTGGGGACAGACAACCAACACTTGGGCTTTCTTT. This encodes CASSQWGQTTNTWAFF.

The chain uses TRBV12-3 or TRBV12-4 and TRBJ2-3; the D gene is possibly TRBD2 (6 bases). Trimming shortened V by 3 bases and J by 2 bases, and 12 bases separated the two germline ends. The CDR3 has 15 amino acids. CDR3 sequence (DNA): TGTGCCAGCAGTTTTTCGGGGGAACCCACAGATACGCAGTATTTT. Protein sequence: CASSFSGEPTDTQYF.

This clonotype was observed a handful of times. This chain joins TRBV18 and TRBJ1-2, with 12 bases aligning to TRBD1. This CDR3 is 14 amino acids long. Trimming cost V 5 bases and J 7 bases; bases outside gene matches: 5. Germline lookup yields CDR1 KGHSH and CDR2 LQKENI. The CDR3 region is CASSSGQGAGGYTF. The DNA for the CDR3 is TGTGCCAGCTCATCGGGACAGGGGGCCGGTGGCTACACCTTC.

The CDR3 loop reads CASSYGFQANEQFF. As DNA, the CDR3 is TGTGCCAGCAGTTACGGGTTCCAGGCCAATGAGCAGTTCTTC. This chain uses TRBV6-2 or TRBV6-3 with TRBJ2-1; no clear D gene. This CDR3 contains 14 residues. CDR1 and CDR2 (germline): MNHEY, SVGEGT. Deletions cut 2 bases from V and 6 bases from J, with 11 bases between.

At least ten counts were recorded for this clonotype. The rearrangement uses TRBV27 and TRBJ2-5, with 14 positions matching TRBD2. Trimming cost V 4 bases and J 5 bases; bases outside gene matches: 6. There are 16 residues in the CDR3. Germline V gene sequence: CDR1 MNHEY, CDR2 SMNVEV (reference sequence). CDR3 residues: CASSSGLAGGLETQYF. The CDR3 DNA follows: TGTGCCAGCAGTTCCGGACTAGCGGGGGGCTTGGAGACCCAGTACTTC.

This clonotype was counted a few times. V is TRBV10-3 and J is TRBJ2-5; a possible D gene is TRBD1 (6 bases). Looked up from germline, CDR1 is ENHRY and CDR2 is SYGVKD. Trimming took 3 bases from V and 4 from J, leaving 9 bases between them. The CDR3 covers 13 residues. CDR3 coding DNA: TGTGCCATCAGTGAAGGGGGACGAGAGACCCAGTACTTC. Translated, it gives CAISEGGRETQYF.

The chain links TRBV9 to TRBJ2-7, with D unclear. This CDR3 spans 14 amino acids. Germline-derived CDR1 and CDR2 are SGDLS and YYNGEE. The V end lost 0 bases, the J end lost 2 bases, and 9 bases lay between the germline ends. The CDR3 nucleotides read TGTGCCAGCAGCGTAGATCTGGGTACCTACGAGCAGTACTTC. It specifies CASSVDLGTYEQYF.

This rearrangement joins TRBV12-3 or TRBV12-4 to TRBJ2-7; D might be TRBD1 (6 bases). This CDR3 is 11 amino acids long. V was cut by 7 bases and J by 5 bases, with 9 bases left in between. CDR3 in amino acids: CASKQGHEQYF. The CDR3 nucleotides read TGTGCCAGCAAACAGGGCCACGAGCAGTACTTC.

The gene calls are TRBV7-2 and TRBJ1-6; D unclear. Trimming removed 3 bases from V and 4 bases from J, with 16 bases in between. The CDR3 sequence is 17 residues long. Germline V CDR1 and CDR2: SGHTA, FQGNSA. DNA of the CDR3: TGTGCCAGCAGCTTTCGAGTTCAGGAGCTTTATAATTCACCCCTCCACTTT. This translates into CASSFRVQELYNSPLHF. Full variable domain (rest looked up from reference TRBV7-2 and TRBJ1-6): GAGVSQSPSNKVTEKGKDVELRCDPISGHTALYWYRQSLGQGLEFLIYFQGNSAPDKSGLPSDRFSAERTGGSVSTLTIQRTQQEDSAVYLCASSFRVQELYNSPLHFGNGTRLTVT.

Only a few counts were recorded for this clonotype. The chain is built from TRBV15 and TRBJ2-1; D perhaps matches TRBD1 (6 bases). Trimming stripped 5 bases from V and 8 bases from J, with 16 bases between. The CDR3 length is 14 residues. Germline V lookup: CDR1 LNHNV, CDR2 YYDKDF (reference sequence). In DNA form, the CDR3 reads TGTGCCACCAGCGGTTCCGGGACATCTCATGAGCAGTTCTTC. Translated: CATSGSGTSHEQFF.

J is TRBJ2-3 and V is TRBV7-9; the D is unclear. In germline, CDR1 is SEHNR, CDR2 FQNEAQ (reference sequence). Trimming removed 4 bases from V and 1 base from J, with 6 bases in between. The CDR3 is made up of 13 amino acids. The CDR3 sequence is CASSYRGTDTQYF. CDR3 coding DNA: TGTGCCAGCAGCTACCGTGGCACAGATACGCAGTATTTT.